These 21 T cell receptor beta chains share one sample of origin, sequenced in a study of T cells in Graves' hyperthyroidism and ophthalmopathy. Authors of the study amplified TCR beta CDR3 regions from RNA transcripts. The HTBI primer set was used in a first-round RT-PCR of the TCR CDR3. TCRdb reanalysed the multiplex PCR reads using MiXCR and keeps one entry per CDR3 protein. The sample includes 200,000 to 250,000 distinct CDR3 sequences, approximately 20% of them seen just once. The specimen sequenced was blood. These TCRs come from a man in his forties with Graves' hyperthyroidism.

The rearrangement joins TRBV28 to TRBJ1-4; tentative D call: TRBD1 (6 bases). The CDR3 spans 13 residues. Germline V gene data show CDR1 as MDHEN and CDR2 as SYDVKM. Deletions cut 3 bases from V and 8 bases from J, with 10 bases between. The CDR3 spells CASSLGAGEKLFF. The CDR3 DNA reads TGTGCCAGCAGTTTGGGGGCAGGGGAAAAACTGTTTTTT.

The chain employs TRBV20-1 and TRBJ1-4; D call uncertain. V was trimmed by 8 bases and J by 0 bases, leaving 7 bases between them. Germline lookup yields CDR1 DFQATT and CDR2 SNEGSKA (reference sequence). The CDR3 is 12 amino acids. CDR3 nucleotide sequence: TGCAGTACAGTCGCAACTAATGAAAAACTGTTTTTT. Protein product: CSTVATNEKLFF.

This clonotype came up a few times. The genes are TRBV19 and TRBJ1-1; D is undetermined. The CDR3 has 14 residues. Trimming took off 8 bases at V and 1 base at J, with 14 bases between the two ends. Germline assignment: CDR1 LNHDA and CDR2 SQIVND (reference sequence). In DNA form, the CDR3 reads TGTGCCAGTCGAAATGGGCCTTCGAACACTGAAGCTTTCTTT. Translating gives CASRNGPSNTEAFF.

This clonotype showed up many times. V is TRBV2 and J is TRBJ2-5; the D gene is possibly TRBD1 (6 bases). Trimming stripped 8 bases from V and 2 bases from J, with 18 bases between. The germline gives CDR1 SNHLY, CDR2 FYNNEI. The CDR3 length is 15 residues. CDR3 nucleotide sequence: TGTGCCAGCGATAGACAGGCGTCGCTACAAGAGACCCAGTACTTC. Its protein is CASDRQASLQETQYF.

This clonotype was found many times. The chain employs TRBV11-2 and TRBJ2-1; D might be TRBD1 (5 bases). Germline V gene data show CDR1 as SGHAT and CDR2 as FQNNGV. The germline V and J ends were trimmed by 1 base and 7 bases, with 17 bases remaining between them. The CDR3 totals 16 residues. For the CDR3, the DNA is TGTGCCAGCAGCTTAGTTATCACAGGTCTGACGAATGAGCAGTTCTTC. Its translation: CASSLVITGLTNEQFF.

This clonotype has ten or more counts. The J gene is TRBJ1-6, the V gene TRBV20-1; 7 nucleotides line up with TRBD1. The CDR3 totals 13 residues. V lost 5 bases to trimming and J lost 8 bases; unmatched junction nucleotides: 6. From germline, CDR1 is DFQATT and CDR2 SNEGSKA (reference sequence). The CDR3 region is CSARQGTHSPLHF. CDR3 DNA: TGCAGTGCTCGACAGGGAACCCATTCACCCCTCCACTTT.

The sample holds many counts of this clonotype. The chain's CDR3 is CASSSPASGERSGYTF. CDR3 DNA sequence: TGTGCCAGCAGTTCCCCCGCGTCAGGGGAGCGTAGTGGCTACACCTTC. The chain couples TRBV28 to TRBJ1-2, with D possibly being TRBD1 (6 bases). V shed 4 bases and J shed 7 bases, with 22 bases lying between them. The CDR3 consists of 16 residues. Germline V gives CDR1 MDHEN, CDR2 SYDVKM.

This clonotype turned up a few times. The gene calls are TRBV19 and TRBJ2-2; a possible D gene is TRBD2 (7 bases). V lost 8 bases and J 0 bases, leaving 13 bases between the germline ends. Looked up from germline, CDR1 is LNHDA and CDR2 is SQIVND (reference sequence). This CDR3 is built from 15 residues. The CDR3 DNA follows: TGTGCCAGTCAAGGGGGGACTACGAACACCGGGGAGCTGTTTTTT. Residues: CASQGGTTNTGELFF. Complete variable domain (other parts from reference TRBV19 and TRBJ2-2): DGGITQSPKYLFRKEGQNVTLSCEQNLNHDAMYWYRQDPGQGLRLIYYSQIVNDFQKGDIAEGYSVSREKKESFPLTVTSAQKNPTAFYLCASQGGTTNTGELFFGEGSRLTVL.

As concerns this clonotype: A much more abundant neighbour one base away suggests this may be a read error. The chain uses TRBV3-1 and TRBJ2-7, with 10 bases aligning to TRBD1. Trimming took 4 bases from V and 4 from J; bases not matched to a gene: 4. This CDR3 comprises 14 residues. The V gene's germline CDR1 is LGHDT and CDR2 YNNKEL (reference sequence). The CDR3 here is CASSPGTGVYEQYF. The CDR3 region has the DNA TGTGCCAGCAGCCCCGGGACAGGGGTTTACGAGCAGTACTTC.

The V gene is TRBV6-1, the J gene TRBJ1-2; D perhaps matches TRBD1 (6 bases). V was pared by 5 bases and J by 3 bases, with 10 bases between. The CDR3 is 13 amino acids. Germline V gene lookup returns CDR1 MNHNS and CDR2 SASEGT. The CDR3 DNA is TGTGCCAGCAGTCACAGGGAGTACTATGGCTACACCTTC. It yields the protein CASSHREYYGYTF.

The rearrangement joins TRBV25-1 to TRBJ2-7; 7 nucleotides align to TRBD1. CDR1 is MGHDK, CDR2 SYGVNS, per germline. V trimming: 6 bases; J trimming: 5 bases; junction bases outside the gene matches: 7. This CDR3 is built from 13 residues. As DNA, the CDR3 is TGTGCCAGCAGGAAGACAGGGACCCACGAGCAGTACTTC. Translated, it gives CASRKTGTHEQYF.

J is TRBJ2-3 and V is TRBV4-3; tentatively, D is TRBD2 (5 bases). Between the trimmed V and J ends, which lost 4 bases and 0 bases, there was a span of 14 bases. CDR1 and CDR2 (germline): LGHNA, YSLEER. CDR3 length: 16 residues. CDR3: CASSRVGVRSTDTQYF. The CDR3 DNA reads TGCGCCAGCAGCCGGGTCGGGGTTAGGAGCACAGATACGCAGTATTTT.

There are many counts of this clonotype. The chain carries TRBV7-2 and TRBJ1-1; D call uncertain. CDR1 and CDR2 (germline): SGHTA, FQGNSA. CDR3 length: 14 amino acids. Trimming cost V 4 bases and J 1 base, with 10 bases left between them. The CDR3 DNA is TGTGCCAGCAGCTCCAGCAATGGGAACACTGAAGCTTTCTTT. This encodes CASSSSNGNTEAFF.

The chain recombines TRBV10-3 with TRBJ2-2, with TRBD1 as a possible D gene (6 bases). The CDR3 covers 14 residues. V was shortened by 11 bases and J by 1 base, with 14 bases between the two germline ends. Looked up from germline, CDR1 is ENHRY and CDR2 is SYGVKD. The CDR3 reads CAAQGNRNTGELFF. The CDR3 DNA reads TGTGCCGCCCAGGGGAACAGGAACACCGGGGAGCTGTTTTTT.

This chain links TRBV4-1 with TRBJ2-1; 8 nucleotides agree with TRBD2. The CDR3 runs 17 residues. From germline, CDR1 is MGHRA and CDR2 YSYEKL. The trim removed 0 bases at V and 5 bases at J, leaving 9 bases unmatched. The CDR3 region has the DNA TGCGCCAGCAGCCAAGATTTGGGTAGCGGGGCCCACAATGAGCAGTTCTTC. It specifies CASSQDLGSGAHNEQFF.

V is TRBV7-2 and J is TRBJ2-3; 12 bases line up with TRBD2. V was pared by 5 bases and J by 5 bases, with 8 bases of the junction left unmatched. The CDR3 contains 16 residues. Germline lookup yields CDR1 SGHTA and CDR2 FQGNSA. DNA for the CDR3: TGTGCCAGCAGCGAGACCCTAGCGGGGGGGCAAGATACGCAGTATTTT. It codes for CASSETLAGGQDTQYF.

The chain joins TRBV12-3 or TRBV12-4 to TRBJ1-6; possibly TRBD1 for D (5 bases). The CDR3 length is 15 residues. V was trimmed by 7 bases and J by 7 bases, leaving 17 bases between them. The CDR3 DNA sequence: TGTGCCAGCACTCCGCAGGGTATCGGGAATTCACCCCTCCACTTT. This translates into CASTPQGIGNSPLHF.

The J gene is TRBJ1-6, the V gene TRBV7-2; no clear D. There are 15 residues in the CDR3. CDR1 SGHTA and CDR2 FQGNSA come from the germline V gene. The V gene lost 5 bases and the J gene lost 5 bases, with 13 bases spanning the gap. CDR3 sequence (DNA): TGTGCCAGCAGCCCATCGGCGGCGAATAATTCACCCCTCCACTTT. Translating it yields CASSPSAANNSPLHF.

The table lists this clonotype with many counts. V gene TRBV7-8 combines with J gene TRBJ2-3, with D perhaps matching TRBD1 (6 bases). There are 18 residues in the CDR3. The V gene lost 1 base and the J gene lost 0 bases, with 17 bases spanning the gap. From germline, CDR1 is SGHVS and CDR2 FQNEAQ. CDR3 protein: CASSLVGHRFTSTDTQYF. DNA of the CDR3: TGTGCCAGCAGCTTAGTGGGACACCGATTTACTAGCACAGATACGCAGTATTTT.

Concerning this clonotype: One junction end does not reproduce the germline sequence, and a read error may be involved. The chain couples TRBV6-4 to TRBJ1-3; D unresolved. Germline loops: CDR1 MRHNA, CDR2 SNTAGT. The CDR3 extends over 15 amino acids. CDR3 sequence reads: CASSYSAPSGNTIYF. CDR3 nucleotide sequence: TGTGCCAGCAGTTACTCCGCCCCGAGCGGAAACACCATATATTTT.

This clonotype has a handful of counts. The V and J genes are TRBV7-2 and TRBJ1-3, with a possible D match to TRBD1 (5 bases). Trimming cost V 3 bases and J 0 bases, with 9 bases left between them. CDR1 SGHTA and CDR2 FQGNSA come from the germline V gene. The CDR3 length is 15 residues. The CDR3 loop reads CASSFQGTSGNTIYF. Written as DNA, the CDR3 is TGTGCCAGCAGCTTCCAGGGTACCTCTGGAAACACCATATATTTT.